This TCR beta chain comes out of a study of shared clonotypes between healthy human individuals. The germline V gene encodes CDR1 MNHEY and CDR2 SMNVEV (reference sequence). V was clipped by 6 bases and J by 0 bases, with 15 bases between them. The CDR3 sequence is 15 residues long. This clone was detected a few times. Assay used: immunoSEQ multiplex PCR; TCRdb lists only in-frame clones, some missing. There are under 1,100,000 clones in the sample; around 76% occur only once, and approximately 1.5% lies in the top ten. The sample taken for sequencing was memory CD4+ T cells sorted from blood. Regarding subset: CD45RA-negative fraction. This sequence was found in a man aged 18 to 29 in good health. The J gene is TRBJ2-7, the V gene TRBV27; TRBD1 or TRBD2 may be the D gene (7 bases each). The CDR3 sequence is CASRLKRDSSYEQYF. CDR3 nucleotides: TGTGCCAGCAGGCTTAAGCGGGACAGCTCCTACGAGCAGTACTTC.